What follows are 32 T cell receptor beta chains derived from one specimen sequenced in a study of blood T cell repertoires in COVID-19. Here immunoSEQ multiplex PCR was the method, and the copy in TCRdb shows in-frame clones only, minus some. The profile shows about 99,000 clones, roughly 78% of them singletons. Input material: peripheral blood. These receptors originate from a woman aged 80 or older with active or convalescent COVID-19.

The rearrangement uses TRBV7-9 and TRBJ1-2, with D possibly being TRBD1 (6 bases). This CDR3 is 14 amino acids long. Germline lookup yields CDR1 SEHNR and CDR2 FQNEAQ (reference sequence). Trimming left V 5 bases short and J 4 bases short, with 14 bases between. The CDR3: CASSAPGEGYGYTF. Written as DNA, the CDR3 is TGTGCCAGCAGCGCACCAGGGGAGGGCTATGGCTACACCTTC.

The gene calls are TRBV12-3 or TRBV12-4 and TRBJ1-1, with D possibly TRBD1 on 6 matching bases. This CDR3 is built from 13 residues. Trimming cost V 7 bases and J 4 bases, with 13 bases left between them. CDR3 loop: CASTPGGATEAFF. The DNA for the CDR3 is TGTGCCAGCACCCCGGGGGGGGCCACTGAAGCTTTCTTT.

CDR3 DNA sequence: TGTGCCAGCAGCTTAGTATTACAAAGCAATGAGCAGTTCTTC. Translated: CASSLVLQSNEQFF. The chain links TRBV13 to TRBJ2-1; D remains ambiguous. Looked up from germline, CDR1 is PRHDT and CDR2 is FYEKMQ (reference sequence). The V end was cut by 1 base, the J end by 6 bases, with 10 bases between. The CDR3 has 14 residues.

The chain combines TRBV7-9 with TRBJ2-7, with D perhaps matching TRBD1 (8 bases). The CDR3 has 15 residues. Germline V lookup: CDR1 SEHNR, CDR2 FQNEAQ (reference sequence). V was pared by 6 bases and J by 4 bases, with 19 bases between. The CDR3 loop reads CASRKTGGDSYEQYF. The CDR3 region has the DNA TGTGCCAGCAGGAAAACAGGGGGGGATTCTTACGAGCAGTACTTC.

The CDR3 DNA is TGTGCCAGCAGTTACTCAGGGACTAGCGTCACAGATACGCAGTATTTT. This encodes CASSYSGTSVTDTQYF. The rearrangement joins TRBV6-5 to TRBJ2-3; TRBD2 agrees at 10 bases. The CDR3 is 16 residues long. The germline V gene has CDR1 MNHEY and CDR2 SVGAGI. Trimming removed 0 bases from V and 2 bases from J; junction bases left unmatched: 2.

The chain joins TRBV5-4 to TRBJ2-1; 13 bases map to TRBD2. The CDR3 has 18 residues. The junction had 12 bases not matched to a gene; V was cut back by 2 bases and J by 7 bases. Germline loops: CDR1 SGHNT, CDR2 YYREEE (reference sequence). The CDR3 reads CASSLRPGTSGVRNEQFF. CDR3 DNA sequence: TGTGCCAGCAGCTTACGACCCGGGACTAGCGGGGTCAGGAATGAGCAGTTCTTC.

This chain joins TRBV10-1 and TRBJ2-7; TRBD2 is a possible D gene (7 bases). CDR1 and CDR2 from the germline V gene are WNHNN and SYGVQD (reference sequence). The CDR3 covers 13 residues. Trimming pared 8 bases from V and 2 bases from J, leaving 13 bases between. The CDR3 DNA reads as TGCGCCAGCTCAAGGGGGGGCACCTACGAGCAGTACTTC. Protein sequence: CASSRGGTYEQYF.

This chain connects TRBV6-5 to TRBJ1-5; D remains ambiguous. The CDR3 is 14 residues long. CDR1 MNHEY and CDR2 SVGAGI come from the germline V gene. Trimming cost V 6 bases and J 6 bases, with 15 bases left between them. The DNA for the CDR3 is TGTGCCAGCAGCACCGACCCTCGCGGTCAGCCCCAGCATTTT. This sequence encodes CASSTDPRGQPQHF.

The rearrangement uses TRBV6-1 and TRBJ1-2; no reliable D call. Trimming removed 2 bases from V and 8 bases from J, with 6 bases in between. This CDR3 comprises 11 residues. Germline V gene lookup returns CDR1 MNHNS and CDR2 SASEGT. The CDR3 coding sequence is TGTGCCAGCAGTGAACAGTTAGGCTACACCTTC. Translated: CASSEQLGYTF.

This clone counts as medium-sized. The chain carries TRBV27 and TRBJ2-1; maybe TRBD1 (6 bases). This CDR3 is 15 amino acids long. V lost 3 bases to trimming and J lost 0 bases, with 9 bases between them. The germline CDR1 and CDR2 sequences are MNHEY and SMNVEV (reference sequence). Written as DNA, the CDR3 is TGTGCCAGCAGTTTGACAGGAAGCTCCTACAATGAGCAGTTCTTC. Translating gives CASSLTGSSYNEQFF.

CDR3 nucleotides: TGCGCCAGCAGCCAACGGGTGCTGGCTGAAAAACTGTTTTTT. It specifies CASSQRVLAEKLFF. This chain uses TRBV4-3 with TRBJ1-4; D gene uncertain. Germline CDR1 LGHNA, CDR2 YSLEER. V was clipped by 2 bases and J by 7 bases, with 11 bases between them. The CDR3 loop spans 14 amino acids.

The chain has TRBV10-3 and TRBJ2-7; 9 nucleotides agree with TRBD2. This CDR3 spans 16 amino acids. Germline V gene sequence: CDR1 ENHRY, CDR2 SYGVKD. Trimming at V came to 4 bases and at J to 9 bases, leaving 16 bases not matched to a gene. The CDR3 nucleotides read TGTGCCATCAGTGGGCCCGGACTAGCGATTTCCGTCGGGCAGTACTTC. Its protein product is CAISGPGLAISVGQYF.

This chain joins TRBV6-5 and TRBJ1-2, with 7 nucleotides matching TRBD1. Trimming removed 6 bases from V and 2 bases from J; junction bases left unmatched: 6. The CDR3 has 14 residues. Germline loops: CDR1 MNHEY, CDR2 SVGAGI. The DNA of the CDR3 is TGTGCCAGCAGAGGGACAGTCAAGAACTATGGCTACACCTTC. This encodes CASRGTVKNYGYTF.

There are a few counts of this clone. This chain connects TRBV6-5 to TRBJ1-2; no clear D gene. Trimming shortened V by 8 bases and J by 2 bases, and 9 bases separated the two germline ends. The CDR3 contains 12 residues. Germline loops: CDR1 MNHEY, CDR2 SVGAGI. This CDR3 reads CASWRENYGYTF. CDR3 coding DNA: TGTGCCAGCTGGAGGGAGAACTATGGCTACACCTTC.

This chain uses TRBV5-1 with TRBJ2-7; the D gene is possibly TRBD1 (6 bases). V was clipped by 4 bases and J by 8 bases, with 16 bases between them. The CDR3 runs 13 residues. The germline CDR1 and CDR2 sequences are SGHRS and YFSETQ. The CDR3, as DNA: TGCGCCAGCAGCCCGGTCCCTACAGGGAAGCAGTACTTC. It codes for CASSPVPTGKQYF.

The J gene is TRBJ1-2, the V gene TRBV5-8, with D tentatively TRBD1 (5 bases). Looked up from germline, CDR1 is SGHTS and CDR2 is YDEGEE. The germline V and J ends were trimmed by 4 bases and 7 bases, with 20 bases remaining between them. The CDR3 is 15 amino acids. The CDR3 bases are TGTGCCAGCAGCGGGGTCCGGAGGGGAAAGAGTGGCTACACCTTC. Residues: CASSGVRRGKSGYTF.

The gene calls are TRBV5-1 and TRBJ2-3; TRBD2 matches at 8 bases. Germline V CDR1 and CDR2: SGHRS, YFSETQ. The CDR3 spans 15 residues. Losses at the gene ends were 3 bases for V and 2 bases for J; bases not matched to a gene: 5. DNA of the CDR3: TGCGCCAGCAGCTCACTAGCGGCGGACACAGATACGCAGTATTTT. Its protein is CASSSLAADTDTQYF.

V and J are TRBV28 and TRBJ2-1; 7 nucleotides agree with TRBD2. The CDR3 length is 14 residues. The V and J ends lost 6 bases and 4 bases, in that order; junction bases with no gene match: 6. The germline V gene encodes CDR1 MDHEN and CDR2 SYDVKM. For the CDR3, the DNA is TGTGCCAGCAGGGGTAGCGGGTCTTACAATGAGCAGTTCTTC. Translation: CASRGSGSYNEQFF.

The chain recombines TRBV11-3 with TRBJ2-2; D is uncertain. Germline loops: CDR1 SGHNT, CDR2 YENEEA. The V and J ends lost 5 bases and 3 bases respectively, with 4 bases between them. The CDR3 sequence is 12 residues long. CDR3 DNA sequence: TGTGCCAGCAGCCGTCACACCGGGGAGCTGTTTTTT. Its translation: CASSRHTGELFF.

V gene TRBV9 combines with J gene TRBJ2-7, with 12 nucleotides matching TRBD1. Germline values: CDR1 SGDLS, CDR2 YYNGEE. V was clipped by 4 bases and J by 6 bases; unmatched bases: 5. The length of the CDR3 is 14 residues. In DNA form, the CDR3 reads TGTGCCAGCAGCACCGGGACAGGGGGCATCGAGCAGTACTTC. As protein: CASSTGTGGIEQYF.

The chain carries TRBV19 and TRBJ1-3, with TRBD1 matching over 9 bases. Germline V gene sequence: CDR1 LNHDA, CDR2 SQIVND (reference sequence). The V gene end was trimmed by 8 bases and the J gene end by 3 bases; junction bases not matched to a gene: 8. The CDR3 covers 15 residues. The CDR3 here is CASRRDREGGNTIYF. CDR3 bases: TGTGCCAGTCGCCGGGACAGGGAAGGTGGAAACACCATATATTTT.

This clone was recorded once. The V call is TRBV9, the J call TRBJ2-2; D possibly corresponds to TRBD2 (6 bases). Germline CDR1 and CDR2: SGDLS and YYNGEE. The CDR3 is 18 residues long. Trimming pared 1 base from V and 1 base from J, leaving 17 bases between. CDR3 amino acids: CASSVPGGPGRNTGELFF. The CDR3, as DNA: TGTGCCAGCAGCGTACCAGGAGGACCCGGGAGGAACACCGGGGAGCTGTTTTTT. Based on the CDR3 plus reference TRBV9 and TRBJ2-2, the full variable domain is DSGVTQTPKHLITATGQRVTLRCSPRSGDLSVYWYQQSLDQGLQFLIQYYNGEERAKGNILERFSAQQFPDLHSELNLSSLELGDSALYFCASSVPGGPGRNTGELFFGEGSRLTVL.

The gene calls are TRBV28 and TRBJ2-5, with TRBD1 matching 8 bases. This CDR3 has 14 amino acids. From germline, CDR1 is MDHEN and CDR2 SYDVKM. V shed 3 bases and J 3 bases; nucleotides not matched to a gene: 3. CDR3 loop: CASSLDRVKETQYF. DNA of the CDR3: TGTGCCAGCAGTTTGGACAGGGTGAAAGAGACCCAGTACTTC.

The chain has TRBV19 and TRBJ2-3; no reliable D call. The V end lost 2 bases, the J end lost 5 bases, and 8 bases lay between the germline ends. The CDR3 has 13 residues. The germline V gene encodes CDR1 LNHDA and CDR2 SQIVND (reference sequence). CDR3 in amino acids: CASSITPRDTQYF. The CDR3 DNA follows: TGTGCCAGTAGTATAACCCCGAGAGATACGCAGTATTTT.

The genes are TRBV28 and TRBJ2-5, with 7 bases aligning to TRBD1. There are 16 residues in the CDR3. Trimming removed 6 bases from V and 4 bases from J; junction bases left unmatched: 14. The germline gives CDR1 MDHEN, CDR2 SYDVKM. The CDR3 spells CASSPMTGTWGETQYF. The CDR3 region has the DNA TGTGCCAGCAGCCCAATGACAGGGACGTGGGGAGAGACCCAGTACTTC.

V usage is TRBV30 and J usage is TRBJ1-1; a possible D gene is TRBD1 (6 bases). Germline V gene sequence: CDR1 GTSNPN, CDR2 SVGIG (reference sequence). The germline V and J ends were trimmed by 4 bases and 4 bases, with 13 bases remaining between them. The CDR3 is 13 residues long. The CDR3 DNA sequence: TGTGCCTGGACCCGTGGGGGCGTCACTGAAGCTTTCTTT. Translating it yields CAWTRGGVTEAFF.

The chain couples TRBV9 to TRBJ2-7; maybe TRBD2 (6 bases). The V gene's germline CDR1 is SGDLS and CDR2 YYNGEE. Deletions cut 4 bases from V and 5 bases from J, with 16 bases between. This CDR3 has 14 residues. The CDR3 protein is CASSPPGRPHEQYF. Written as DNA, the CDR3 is TGTGCCAGCAGCCCCCCAGGGAGGCCCCACGAGCAGTACTTC. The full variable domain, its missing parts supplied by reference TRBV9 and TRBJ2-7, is DSGVTQTPKHLITATGQRVTLRCSPRSGDLSVYWYQQSLDQGLQFLIQYYNGEERAKGNILERFSAQQFPDLHSELNLSSLELGDSALYFCASSPPGRPHEQYFGPGTRLTVT.

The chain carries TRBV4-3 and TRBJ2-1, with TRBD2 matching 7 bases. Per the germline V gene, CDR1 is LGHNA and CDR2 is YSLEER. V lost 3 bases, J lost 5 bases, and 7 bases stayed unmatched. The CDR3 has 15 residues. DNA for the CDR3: TGCGCCAGCAGCCATGTGGAGGGAGGGAACAATGAGCAGTTCTTC. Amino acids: CASSHVEGGNNEQFF.

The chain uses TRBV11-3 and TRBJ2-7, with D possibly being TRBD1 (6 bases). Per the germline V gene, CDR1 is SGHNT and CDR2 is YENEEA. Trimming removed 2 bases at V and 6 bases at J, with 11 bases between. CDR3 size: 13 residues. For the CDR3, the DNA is TGTGCCAGCAGCTTATTTGACAGGAGCGAGCAGTACTTC. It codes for CASSLFDRSEQYF.

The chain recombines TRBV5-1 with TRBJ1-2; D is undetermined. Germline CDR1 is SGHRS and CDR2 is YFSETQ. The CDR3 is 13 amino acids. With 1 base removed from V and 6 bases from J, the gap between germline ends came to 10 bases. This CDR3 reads CASSLQVSNGYTF. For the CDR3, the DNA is TGCGCCAGCAGCTTGCAGGTATCAAATGGCTACACCTTC.

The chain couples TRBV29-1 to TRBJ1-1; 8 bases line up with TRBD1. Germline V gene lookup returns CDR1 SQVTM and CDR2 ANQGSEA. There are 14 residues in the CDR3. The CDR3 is CSARRQGRDTEAFF. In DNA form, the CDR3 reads TGCAGTGCTCGCAGACAGGGGAGGGACACTGAAGCTTTCTTT.

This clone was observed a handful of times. CDR3 sequence: CASSQVQGDGYTF. The CDR3 coding sequence is TGTGCCAGCAGCCAAGTACAGGGCGATGGCTACACCTTC. The V gene is TRBV3-1 (or the pseudogene TRBV3-2), the J gene TRBJ1-2, with TRBD1 as a possible D gene (6 bases). CDR1 and CDR2 (germline): LGHDT, YNNKEL (reference sequence). The CDR3 totals 13 residues. Deletions cut 1 base from V and 6 bases from J, with 9 bases between.